This TCR beta chain was observed in a study of cytomegalovirus exposure and HLA in healthy donors. Study-wide findings and caveats: With further analysis later on, most CMV-associated TCR beta chains appeared HLA-restricted.

As for this clone: What it recognizes is unknown.

The germline V and J ends were trimmed by 2 bases and 3 bases, with 7 bases remaining between them. CDR3 length equals 13 residues. The germline gives CDR1 SEHNR, CDR2 FQNEAQ (reference sequence). In the PCR, 60 Vbeta and 13 Jbeta primers were used. Sequencing used immunoSEQ multiplex PCR; TCRdb keeps in-frame clones, though not all of them. The table records about 190,000 clones, about 86% of them present only once. Sequencing input: PBMCs. The receptor's source is a woman in her late teens or twenties in good health and CMV-seropositive. The V and J genes are TRBV7-9 and TRBJ2-5; D is undetermined. The CDR3 spells CASSLFSKETQYF. In DNA, the CDR3 is TGTGCCAGCAGCTTATTTAGCAAAGAGACCCAGTACTTC.